This T cell receptor (beta chain) was captured in a study of blood T cell repertoires in COVID-19. Study summary: In each case, the material was cDNA or gDNA derived from T cells, B-cell-depleted T cells, or PBMCs.

This clone was counted a single time. This CDR3 is 17 amino acids long. The V gene's germline CDR1 is SGHTA and CDR2 FQGTGA. With V trimmed by 4 bases and J by 5 bases, 15 bases remained unmatched. Study processing details: Estimation of nucleated cell counts relied on the amplification of reference gene primers. Data came from immunoSEQ multiplex PCR; TCRdb stores just in-frame clones and leaves some out. V, J and clone size are taken as reported in that table, and D and trimming were inferred from the DNA itself. The sample consists of around 130,000 clones, over 75% of them appearing once. This chain joins TRBV7-3 and TRBJ1-1; TRBD1 matches at 8 bases. The sequenced sample consisted of peripheral blood. This sequence originates from a man in his fifties with acute or convalescent COVID-19. The CDR3 DNA follows: TGTGCCAGCAGCTCATTGGACAGGGCTTACCTGGATACTGAAGCTTTCTTT. This gives the protein CASSSLDRAYLDTEAFF.